A selection of T cell receptor beta chains follows, all from one sample in a study of human T cells and chemical hapten exposure. TCRdb used MiXCR to reprocess the RACE reads, holding one entry per CDR3 protein. The data contain roughly 97,000 distinct CDR3 sequences, roughly a quarter of them singletons. The sample here was whole blood, taken in connection with sensitization to the hapten diphenylcyclopropenone (DPC). The source of these receptors is a middle-aged man with alopecia areata. Some clones in this sample may be carry-over from other donors' samples. Both conserved end residues are part of each CDR3. A D gene is named only where the DNA matches it firmly. Clone size is not always given. Where it is, it says once, few, many or a class for expanded clones.

d_call j_call v_call clone_size cdr3_nt cdr3_aa
TRBD2 TRBJ2-2 TRBV28 . TGTGCCAGCAGTTTATGGGCTAGCGGGAGTGCCGGGGAGCTGTTTTTT CASSLWASGSAGELFF
. TRBJ1-2 TRBV20-1 few TGCAGTGCCATGACAGCAGGGAATGACTATGGCTACACCTTC CSAMTAGNDYGYTF
. TRBJ1-5 TRBV28 . TGTGCCAGCAGTTTATCTAGTCTCTCGAATCAGCCCCAGCATTTT CASSLSSLSNQPQHF
TRBD2 TRBJ2-1 TRBV2 . TGTGCCAGCAGCTCACTAGCGGGAGGTGAACAGTTCTTC CASSSLAGGEQFF
. TRBJ1-1 TRBV27 . TGTGCCAGCAGTTTCGGAAACAGGCCGAACACTGAAGCTTTCTTT CASSFGNRPNTEAFF
. TRBJ1-1 TRBV7-9 few TGTGCCAGCAGCGGGGGACTCACCGGCACTGAAGCTTTCTTT CASSGGLTGTEAFF
. TRBJ2-7 TRBV12-3/TRBV12-4 few TGTGCCAGCAGTGGGGAGGACAATAACTACGAGCAGTACTTC CASSGEDNNYEQYF
TRBD2 TRBJ2-1 TRBV7-9 once TGTGCCAGCAGCTTAACGCCTAGCGGAGTACCCGAGCAGTTCTTC CASSLTPSGVPEQFF
TRBD1 TRBJ2-4 TRBV28 . TGTGCCAGCACTAATTCGCCTGTGACAGGGGGGATAGCCAAAAACATTCAGTACTTC CASTNSPVTGGIAKNIQYF
. TRBJ1-6 TRBV12-2 few TGTGCAAGTCGCTTAGTGAGCGACAGAAATTCACCCCTCCACTTT CASRLVSDRNSPLHF
TRBD2 TRBJ2-1 TRBV20-1 . TGCAGTGCCATCAAAGTAGCGGGAGTGATTGGCAATGAGCAGTTCTTC CSAIKVAGVIGNEQFF
TRBD1 TRBJ2-7 TRBV28 . TGTGCCAGCAGTCCCCGACAGGGCCTGGGGGCCTACGAGCAGTACTTC CASSPRQGLGAYEQYF
. TRBJ2-3 TRBV7-2 few TGTGCCAGCAGTCCCTCTCCGACTTGGGGTACGCAGTATTTT CASSPSPTWGTQYF
TRBD2 TRBJ2-7 TRBV12-3/TRBV12-4 . TGTGCCAGCACCGTGAGCAGCTCTAGCGGGAGTTTCTACGAGCAGTACTTC CASTVSSSSGSFYEQYF
TRBD2 TRBJ2-3 TRBV5-1 . TGCGCCAGCAGCGGGGGACTAGGGACTAGCACAGATACGCAGTATTTT CASSGGLGTSTDTQYF
. TRBJ1-5 TRBV6-5 . TGTGCCAGCAGTTACGGGCAGAATAGCAATCAGCCCCAGCATTTT CASSYGQNSNQPQHF
TRBD2 TRBJ2-7 TRBV19 . TGTGCCAGTACCCCGACGGGAGGCGGAACCTACGAGCAGTACTTC CASTPTGGGTYEQYF
. TRBJ2-3 TRBV6-5 few TGTGCCAGTTGGCACCAGGGGAAGGAGGATACGCAGTATTTT CASWHQGKEDTQYF
. TRBJ2-5 TRBV20-1 few TGCAGTGCTCCGGTAAACACACAAAAAGAGACCCAGTACTTC CSAPVNTQKETQYF
TRBD2 TRBJ2-4 TRBV3-1 . TGTGCCAGCAGCCAAGATCCTAGCGGGAGGCTGAACATTCAGTACTTC CASSQDPSGRLNIQYF
. TRBJ2-7 TRBV7-9 . TGTGCCAGCAGCTCACCCGGGAAACTACCCTACGAGCAGTACTTC CASSSPGKLPYEQYF
. TRBJ1-1 TRBV7-9 . TGTGCCAGCAGCCAGGGGAGGGTAGTCACTGAAGCTTTCTTT CASSQGRVVTEAFF
. TRBJ1-1 TRBV7-9 . TGTGCCAGCAGCCTCTACAGGGCTGAAGCTTTCTTT CASSLYRAEAFF
. TRBJ2-3 TRBV5-1 . TGCGCCAGCAGCTTGCTGGCAGCTACTGGAAGGGGCACAGATACGCAGTATTTT CASSLLAATGRGTDTQYF
. TRBJ1-1 TRBV24-1 . TGTGCCACCAGTGATTGGGACACTGAAGCTTTCTTT CATSDWDTEAFF
TRBD1 TRBJ1-5 TRBV9 . TGTGCCAGCAGCGTAGATGGACAGGACAATCAGCCCCAGCATTTT CASSVDGQDNQPQHF
. TRBJ1-3 TRBV6-1 . TGTGCCAGCAGTGAAAGGCGGGCTAGCTCTGGAAACACCATATATTTT CASSERRASSGNTIYF
. TRBJ2-1 TRBV5-1 . TGCGCCAGCAGCTCGGGGCTCACTAGCAATCCCCTCTACAATGAGCAGTTCTTC CASSSGLTSNPLYNEQFF
TRBD2 TRBJ2-3 TRBV6-1 . TGTGCCAGCAGTGATATAGCGGGAGGGTTTGATAGAAGTACAGATACGCAGTATTTT CASSDIAGGFDRSTDTQYF
. TRBJ2-5 TRBV5-1 . TGCGCCAGCAGACGCGCGGGGACGGGTCAAGAGACCCAGTACTTC CASRRAGTGQETQYF
TRBD1 TRBJ2-3 TRBV7-9 . TGTGCCAGCAGCTCCCCAGACAGGGCCAGCACAGATACGCAGTATTTT CASSSPDRASTDTQYF
. TRBJ2-3 TRBV5-1 many TGCGCCAGCAGCTTGGGTCTACCTTACACAGATACGCAGTATTTT CASSLGLPYTDTQYF
. TRBJ2-3 TRBV27 . TGTGCCAGCAGTACAAAGGCCCATTTGGCAGATACGCAGTATTTT CASSTKAHLADTQYF
TRBD2 TRBJ2-3 TRBV24-1 . TGTGCCACCAGTGAAACGGGACTACGCACAGATACGCAGTATTTT CATSETGLRTDTQYF
. TRBJ2-3 TRBV25-1 . TGTGCCAGCAGTGAATATATCAGCGGCACAGATACGCAGTATTTT CASSEYISGTDTQYF
. TRBJ2-2 TRBV5-1 few TGCGCCAGTATTAGGGATTCCGGGGAGCTGTTTTTT CASIRDSGELFF
TRBD2 TRBJ2-7 TRBV6-2/TRBV6-3 . TGTGCCAGCAGCAGCTCACCGCTTAGCGGGAGGTCCTACGAGCAGTACTTC CASSSSPLSGRSYEQYF
TRBD1 TRBJ2-7 TRBV7-9 . TGTGCCAGCAGCTATTCGACAGGGCCCTACGAGCAGTACTTC CASSYSTGPYEQYF
TRBD1 TRBJ1-5 TRBV7-2 few TGTGCCAGCAGCTACCGGGACAGGGAAAATCAGCCCCAGCATTTT CASSYRDRENQPQHF
TRBD2 TRBJ2-3 TRBV6-5 . TGTGCCAGCAGTCGGGGAGGGAAGCAGTATTTT CASSRGGKQYF